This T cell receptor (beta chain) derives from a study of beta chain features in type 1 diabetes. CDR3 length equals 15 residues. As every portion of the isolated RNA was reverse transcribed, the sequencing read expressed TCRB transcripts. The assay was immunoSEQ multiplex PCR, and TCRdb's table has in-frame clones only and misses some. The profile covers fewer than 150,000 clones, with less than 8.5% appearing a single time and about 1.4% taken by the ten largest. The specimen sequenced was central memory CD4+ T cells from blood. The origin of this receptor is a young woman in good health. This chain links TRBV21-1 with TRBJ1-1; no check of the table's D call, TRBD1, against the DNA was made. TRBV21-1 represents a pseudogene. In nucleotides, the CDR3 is TGTGCCAGCAGCAAAGAACGGACAGGGAGCACTGAAGCTTTCTTT. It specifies CASSKERTGSTEAFF.